Listed below are T cell receptor beta chains from one sample, sequenced in a study of shared clonotypes between healthy human individuals. The assay was immunoSEQ multiplex PCR, and TCRdb's table has in-frame clones only and misses some. The sample consists of about 590,000 clones, roughly 95% of them appearing once. Sequencing was carried out using naive CD8+ T cells sorted from blood. The receptors shown here come from a woman in her twenties or thirties in good health. CDR3s include the opening cysteine and the closing phenylalanine or tryptophan. D genes are given only for firm matches. A row's size may be missing; if present it is once, few, many or a size class.

d_call cdr3_length j_call v_call clone_size cdr3_aa cdr3_nt
NA 16 TRBJ1-1 TRBV5-4 NA CASSFSVGLGFSEAFF TGTGCCAGCAGCTTTTCTGTGGGACTGGGTTTCTCTGAAGCTTTCTTT
NA 15 TRBJ2-7 TRBV28 NA CASSLSGTEAYEQYF TGTGCCAGCAGTTTAAGCGGGACAGAAGCCTACGAGCAGTACTTC
TRBD1 16 TRBJ2-5 TRBV19 NA CASSGQAALPQETQYF TGTGCCAGTAGCGGACAGGCTGCGTTGCCTCAAGAGACCCAGTACTTC
TRBD1 14 TRBJ1-4 TRBV7-9 NA CASRPGGPGEKLFF TGTGCCAGCAGGCCAGGGGGCCCGGGAGAAAAACTGTTTTTT
NA 13 TRBJ1-1 TRBV9 NA CASSVREGGEAFF TGTGCCAGCAGCGTACGAGAAGGGGGTGAAGCTTTCTTT
TRBD2 16 TRBJ2-1 TRBV28 once CASSLERDLFYNEQFF TGTGCCAGCAGTTTAGAGCGGGACCTTTTCTACAATGAGCAGTTCTTC
TRBD1 15 TRBJ2-1 TRBV5-1 NA CASSLGQGAYNEQFF TGCGCCAGCAGCTTGGGACAGGGGGCTTACAATGAGCAGTTCTTC
NA 12 TRBJ2-7 TRBV4-1 NA CASSQGSYEQYF TGCGCCAGCAGCCAAGGATCCTACGAGCAGTACTTC
NA 11 TRBJ2-1 TRBV28 NA CASSQINEQFF TGTGCCAGCAGCCAAATAAATGAGCAGTTCTTC
TRBD2 15 TRBJ2-1 TRBV25-1 once CASRPSGSGYNEQFF TGTGCCAGCAGACCCAGCGGGAGCGGGTACAATGAGCAGTTCTTC
TRBD2 15 TRBJ2-1 TRBV13 NA CASTIGAAGGVEQFF TGTGCCAGCACCATAGGGGCAGCGGGAGGGGTTGAGCAGTTCTTC
NA 14 TRBJ1-1 TRBV7-8 NA CASSLPEGNTEAFF TGTGCCAGCAGCTTACCGGAGGGGAACACTGAAGCTTTCTTT
NA 14 TRBJ1-1 TRBV7-9 NA CASSLNNSPPKAFF TGTGCCAGCAGCTTAAATAATTCCCCCCCTAAAGCTTTCTTT
NA 14 TRBJ1-4 TRBV4-1 NA CASSPTPRREKLFF TGCGCCAGCAGCCCCACGCCGAGGCGTGAAAAACTGTTTTTT
TRBD1 15 TRBJ2-7 TRBV5-1 NA CASSLGQGATYEQYF TGCGCCAGCAGCTTGGGACAGGGGGCGACCTACGAGCAGTACTTC
TRBD1 14 TRBJ1-3 TRBV2 NA CASRDRSHGNTIYF TGTGCCAGCAGGGACAGGTCGCATGGAAACACCATATATTTT
TRBD1 14 TRBJ1-4 TRBV28 NA CASSTWTGWEKLFF TGTGCCAGCAGTACCTGGACAGGCTGGGAAAAACTGTTTTTT
NA 14 TRBJ1-5 TRBV19 NA CASSPLWGQQPQHF TGTGCCAGTAGCCCCCTATGGGGCCAGCAGCCCCAGCATTTT
NA 14 TRBJ1-1 TRBV27 NA CASSLNSLNTEAFF TGTGCCAGCAGTTTAAACAGCTTGAACACTGAAGCTTTCTTT
NA 13 TRBJ1-2 TRBV19 NA CASTKTENYGYTF TGTGCCAGTACCAAGACGGAGAACTATGGCTACACCTTC
NA 15 TRBJ1-5 TRBV7-8 NA CASSLSAGFSQPQHF TGTGCCAGCAGCTTAAGCGCGGGTTTTTCACAGCCCCAGCATTTT
NA 12 TRBJ1-6 TRBV6-5 NA CASSPTGAPLHF TGTGCCAGCAGTCCAACCGGAGCACCCCTCCACTTT
NA 15 TRBJ2-1 TRBV28 NA CASTQRSSSYNEQFF TGTGCCAGCACCCAAAGATCGAGCTCCTACAATGAGCAGTTCTTC
TRBD1 14 TRBJ2-1 TRBV2 NA CASSAGTGDNEQFF TGTGCCAGCAGCGCCGGGACAGGGGACAATGAGCAGTTCTTC
TRBD2 15 TRBJ2-7 TRBV11-2 NA CASSKGAGGPYEQYF TGTGCCAGCAGCAAAGGGGCGGGAGGGCCTTACGAGCAGTACTTC
TRBD2 14 TRBJ2-7 TRBV13 NA CASSLGGRSYEQYF TGTGCCAGCAGCTTAGGCGGGAGGAGCTACGAGCAGTACTTC
NA 12 TRBJ2-7 TRBV4-1 NA CASSQDSREQYF TGCGCCAGCAGCCAAGATTCTAGGGAGCAGTACTTC
NA 13 TRBJ2-1 TRBV5-1 NA CASSWFGYNEQFF TGCGCCAGCAGCTGGTTTGGATACAATGAGCAGTTCTTC
NA 13 TRBJ1-5 TRBV19 NA CASGPGIAGPQHF TGTGCCAGTGGCCCAGGGATCGCTGGGCCCCAGCATTTT
TRBD2 15 TRBJ2-3 TRBV10-2 NA CASSLAGGDTDTQYF TGCGCCAGCAGCCTAGCGGGAGGGGACACAGATACGCAGTATTTT
NA 17 TRBJ1-1 TRBV5-4 once CASSLGSGGLVDTEAFF TGTGCCAGCAGCTTGGGTTCCGGCGGCCTGGTAGACACTGAAGCTTTCTTT
TRBD1 16 TRBJ2-7 TRBV19 NA CASSIVGQGAYAEQYF TGTGCCAGTAGTATAGTTGGGCAGGGGGCCTACGCCGAGCAGTACTTC
NA 16 TRBJ1-2 TRBV5-5 NA CASLGRETVTNYGYTF TGTGCCAGCCTCGGAAGGGAGACCGTTACCAACTATGGCTACACCTTC
TRBD1 16 TRBJ2-7 TRBV5-1 NA CASSLDPGQGAYEQYF TGCGCCAGCAGCCTAGATCCGGGACAGGGGGCCTACGAGCAGTACTTC
TRBD1 15 TRBJ1-1 TRBV19 NA CASSIVGRGLAEAFF TGTGCCAGTAGTATAGTGGGCAGGGGGCTGGCTGAAGCTTTCTTT
TRBD2 17 TRBJ2-1 TRBV7-9 NA CASSGLAGAFPTNEQFF TGTGCCAGCAGCGGGCTAGCGGGAGCGTTTCCTACCAATGAGCAGTTCTTC
TRBD2 16 TRBJ2-7 TRBV28 NA CASSLWLAGGNYEQYF TGTGCCAGCAGTTTATGGCTAGCGGGAGGAAACTACGAGCAGTACTTC
TRBD2 15 TRBJ2-7 TRBV5-4 NA CASSFSGSGPYEQYF TGTGCCAGCAGCTTCAGCGGGAGTGGGCCCTACGAGCAGTACTTC
NA 13 TRBJ2-2 TRBV13 NA CASSPGNTGELFF TGTGCCAGCAGCCCGGGGAACACCGGGGAGCTGTTTTTT
NA 14 TRBJ2-1 TRBV13 once CASSFWTRNNEQFF TGTGCCAGCAGCTTCTGGACCAGAAACAATGAGCAGTTCTTC
NA 13 TRBJ2-7 TRBV19 NA CASSPRGFYEQYF TGTGCCAGTAGCCCCCGAGGTTTTTACGAGCAGTACTTC
NA 14 TRBJ1-2 TRBV6-5 NA CASRLTHTNYGYTF TGTGCCAGCAGACTCACACATACTAACTATGGCTACACCTTC
NA 14 TRBJ1-1 TRBV6-1 NA CASTSIGRNTEAFF TGTGCCAGCACCTCAATCGGGCGGAACACTGAAGCTTTCTTT
NA 15 TRBJ1-5 TRBV28 NA CASSFWQGNNQPQHF TGTGCCAGCAGTTTTTGGCAGGGAAACAATCAGCCCCAGCATTTT
NA 13 TRBJ2-1 TRBV6-5 NA CASTSGSTNEQFF TGTGCCAGCACCAGCGGGTCTACCAATGAGCAGTTCTTC
NA 13 TRBJ1-1 TRBV7-9 NA CASLPGGRTEAFF TGTGCCAGCCTTCCTGGAGGGAGGACTGAAGCTTTCTTT
TRBD2 14 TRBJ2-3 TRBV7-6 NA CASSFEESGIKQYF TGTGCCAGCAGCTTCGAGGAAAGCGGGATTAAGCAGTATTTT
NA 17 TRBJ2-5 TRBV15 NA CATSSRYRELFQETQYF TGTGCCACCAGCAGTCGCTACAGGGAGCTCTTCCAAGAGACCCAGTACTTC
NA 14 TRBJ2-7 TRBV7-8 NA CASSFWGPSYEQYF TGTGCCAGCAGCTTCTGGGGCCCCTCCTACGAGCAGTACTTC
NA 15 TRBJ1-5 TRBV7-8 NA CASSLGDYSNQPQHF TGTGCCAGCAGCTTAGGAGATTATAGCAATCAGCCCCAGCATTTT
NA 15 TRBJ2-7 TRBV19 once CASSVTDSSPYEQYF TGTGCCAGTAGTGTAACTGATTCGTCCCCCTACGAGCAGTACTTC
TRBD1 18 TRBJ1-4 TRBV15 NA CATSSSGTGSSYDEKLFF TGTGCCACCAGCAGCTCCGGGACAGGGTCGTCTTATGATGAAAAACTGTTTTTT
TRBD2 13 TRBJ2-7 TRBV5-4 NA CASSLTSGYEQYF TGTGCCAGCAGCTTGACTAGCGGCTACGAGCAGTACTTC
NA 16 TRBJ2-7 TRBV5-6 NA CASSLVGSEIGYEQYF TGTGCCAGCAGCCTCGTGGGGTCGGAGATAGGCTACGAGCAGTACTTC
NA 16 TRBJ2-4 TRBV19 NA CASSMVGGLAKNIQYF TGTGCCAGTAGTATGGTAGGGGGATTAGCCAAAAACATTCAGTACTTC